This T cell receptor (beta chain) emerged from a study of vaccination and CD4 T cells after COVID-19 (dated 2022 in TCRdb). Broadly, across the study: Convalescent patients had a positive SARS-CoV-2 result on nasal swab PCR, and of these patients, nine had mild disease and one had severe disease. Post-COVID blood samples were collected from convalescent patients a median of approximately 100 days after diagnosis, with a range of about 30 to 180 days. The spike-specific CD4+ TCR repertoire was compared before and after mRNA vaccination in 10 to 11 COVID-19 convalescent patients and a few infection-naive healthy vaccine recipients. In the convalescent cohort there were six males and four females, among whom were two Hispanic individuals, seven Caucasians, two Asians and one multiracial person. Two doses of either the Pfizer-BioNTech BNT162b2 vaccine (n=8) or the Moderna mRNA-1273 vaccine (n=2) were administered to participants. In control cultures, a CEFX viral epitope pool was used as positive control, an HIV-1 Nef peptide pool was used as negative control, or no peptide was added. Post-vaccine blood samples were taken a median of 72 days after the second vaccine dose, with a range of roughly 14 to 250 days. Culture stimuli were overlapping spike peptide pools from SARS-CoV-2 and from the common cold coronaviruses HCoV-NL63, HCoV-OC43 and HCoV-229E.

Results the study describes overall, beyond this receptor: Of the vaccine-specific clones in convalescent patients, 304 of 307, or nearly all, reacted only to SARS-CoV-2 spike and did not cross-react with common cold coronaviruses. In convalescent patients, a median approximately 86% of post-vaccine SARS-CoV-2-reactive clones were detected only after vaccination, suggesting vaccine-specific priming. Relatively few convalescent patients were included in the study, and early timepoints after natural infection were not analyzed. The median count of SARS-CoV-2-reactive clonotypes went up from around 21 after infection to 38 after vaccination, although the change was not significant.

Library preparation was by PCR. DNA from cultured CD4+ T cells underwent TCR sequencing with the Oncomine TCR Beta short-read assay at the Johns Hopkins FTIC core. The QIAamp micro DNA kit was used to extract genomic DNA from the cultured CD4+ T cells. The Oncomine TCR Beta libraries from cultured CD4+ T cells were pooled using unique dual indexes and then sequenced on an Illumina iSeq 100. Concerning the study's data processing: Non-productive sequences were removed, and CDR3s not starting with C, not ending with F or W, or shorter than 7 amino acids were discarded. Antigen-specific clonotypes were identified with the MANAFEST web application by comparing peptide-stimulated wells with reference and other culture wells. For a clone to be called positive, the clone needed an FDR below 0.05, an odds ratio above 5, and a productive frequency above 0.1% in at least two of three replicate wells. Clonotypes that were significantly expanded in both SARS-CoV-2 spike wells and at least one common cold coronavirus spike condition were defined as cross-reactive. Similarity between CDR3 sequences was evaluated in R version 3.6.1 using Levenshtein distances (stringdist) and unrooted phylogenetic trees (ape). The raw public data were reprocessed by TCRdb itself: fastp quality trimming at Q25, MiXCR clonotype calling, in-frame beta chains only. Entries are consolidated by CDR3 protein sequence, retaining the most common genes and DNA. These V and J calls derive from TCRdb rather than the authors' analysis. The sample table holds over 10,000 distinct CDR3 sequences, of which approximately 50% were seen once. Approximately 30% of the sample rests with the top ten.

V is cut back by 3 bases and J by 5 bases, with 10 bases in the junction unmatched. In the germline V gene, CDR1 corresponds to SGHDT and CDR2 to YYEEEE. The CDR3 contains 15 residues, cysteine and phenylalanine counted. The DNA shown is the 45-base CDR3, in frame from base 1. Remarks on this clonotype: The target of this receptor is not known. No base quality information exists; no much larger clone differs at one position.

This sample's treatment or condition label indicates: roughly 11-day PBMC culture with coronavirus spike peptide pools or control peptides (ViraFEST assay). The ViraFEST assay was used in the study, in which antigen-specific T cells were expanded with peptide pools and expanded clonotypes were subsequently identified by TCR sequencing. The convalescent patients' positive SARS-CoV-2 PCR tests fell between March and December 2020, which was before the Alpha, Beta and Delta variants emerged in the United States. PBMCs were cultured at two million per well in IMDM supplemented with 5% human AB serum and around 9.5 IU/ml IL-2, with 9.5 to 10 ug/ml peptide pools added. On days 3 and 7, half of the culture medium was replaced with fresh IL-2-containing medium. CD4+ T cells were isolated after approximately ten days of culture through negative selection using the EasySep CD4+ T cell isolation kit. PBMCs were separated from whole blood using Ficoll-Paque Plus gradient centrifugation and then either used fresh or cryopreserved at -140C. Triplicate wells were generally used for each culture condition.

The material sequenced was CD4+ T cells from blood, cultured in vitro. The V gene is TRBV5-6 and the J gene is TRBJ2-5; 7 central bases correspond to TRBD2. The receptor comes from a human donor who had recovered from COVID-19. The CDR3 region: CASSSFSRGEETQYF. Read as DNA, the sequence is TGTGCCAGCAGCTCTTTCTCCCGGGGGGAGGAGACCCAGTACTTC. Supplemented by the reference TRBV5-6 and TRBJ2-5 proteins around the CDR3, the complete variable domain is DAGVTQSPTHLIKTRGQQVTLRCSPKSGHDTVSWYQQALGQGPQFIFQYYEEEERQRGNFPDRFSGHQFPNYSSELNVNALLLGDSALYLCASSSFSRGEETQYFGPGTRLLVL.